These 25 T cell receptor beta chains originate from one sample sequenced in a study of PD-L1 blockade in urothelial cancer (dated by TCRdb to 2017 to 2019). The method was the immunoSEQ multiplex PCR assay. TCRdb retrieved this table from immuneACCESS and kept in-frame rearrangements only. Not all clones are present; in checked studies, unresolved V genes account for under half, and no reason is known for the remainder. This sample comprises some 76,000 clones, roughly 91% of them detected only once. The leading ten clones occupy about 3.2% of the sample. The sample here was PBMCs, taken around atezolizumab (anti-PD-L1) treatment. These receptor sequences come from a man aged 55 to 69 with urothelial cancer.

The chain carries TRBV28 and TRBJ1-1; D possibly corresponds to TRBD1 (5 bases). The CDR3 covers 14 residues. Trimming took off 10 bases at V and 2 bases at J, with 17 bases between the two ends. CDR1 and CDR2 from the germline V gene are MDHEN and SYDVKM. CDR3 protein: CATRRGGANTEAFF. CDR3 DNA: TGTGCCACTCGGAGAGGTGGGGCCAACACTGAAGCTTTCTTT.

The chain joins TRBV7-9 to TRBJ2-2, with TRBD1 as a possible D gene (5 bases). The CDR3 consists of 15 residues. Germline CDR1 is SEHNR and CDR2 is FQNEAQ (reference sequence). The germline V and J ends were trimmed by 1 base and 6 bases, with 12 bases remaining between them. The CDR3 protein is CASSLEGVSAGELFF. The CDR3 DNA sequence: TGTGCCAGCAGCTTAGAAGGGGTTTCGGCCGGGGAGCTGTTTTTT. Looking up the rest from reference TRBV7-9 and TRBJ2-2 gives the full variable domain: DTGVSQNPRHKITKRGQNVTFRCDPISEHNRLYWYRQTLGQGPEFLTYFQNEAQLEKSRLLSDRFSAERPKGSFSTLEIQRTEQGDSAMYLCASSLEGVSAGELFFGEGSRLTVL.

This clone has a single count. The chain employs TRBV28 and TRBJ2-7; a possible D gene is TRBD1 (5 bases). Germline CDR1 is MDHEN and CDR2 is SYDVKM. The CDR3 runs 14 residues. V lost 5 bases and J lost 5, with 16 bases in between. In DNA form, the CDR3 reads TGTGCCAGCAGTCCCTCTTGGGGCGGTGACGAGCAGTACTTC. Translation: CASSPSWGGDEQYF.

The chain couples TRBV10-1 to TRBJ1-1; D not resolved. Germline CDR1 and CDR2: WNHNN and SYGVQD (reference sequence). V lost 0 bases and J lost 7, with 9 bases in between. The CDR3 is made up of 13 amino acids. The CDR3 DNA is TGCGCCAGCAGTGAGTCGAAGCGATATGAAGCTTTCTTT. This codes for CASSESKRYEAFF.

The chain employs TRBV7-9 and TRBJ2-5; TRBD1 matches at 9 bases. V was clipped by 5 bases and J by 7 bases; unmatched bases: 11. The CDR3 spans 15 residues. Germline V gene sequence: CDR1 SEHNR, CDR2 FQNEAQ (reference sequence). In DNA form, the CDR3 reads TGTGCCAGCAGCGCCCGGGACAGGGATACTGCGACCCAGTACTTC. Encoded protein: CASSARDRDTATQYF.

The rearrangement uses TRBV19 and TRBJ1-5; D ambiguous. The CDR3 runs to 15 residues. CDR1 and CDR2 from the germline V gene are LNHDA and SQIVND (reference sequence). V lost 5 bases and J 0 bases, leaving 11 bases between the germline ends. This chain's CDR3 is CASSAQEYSNQPQHF. CDR3 nucleotide sequence: TGTGCCAGTAGTGCTCAGGAATATAGCAATCAGCCCCAGCATTTT.

The V and J genes are TRBV9 and TRBJ1-2, with 7 nucleotides matching TRBD1. V lost 2 bases, J lost 8 bases, and 3 bases stayed unmatched. This CDR3 contains 12 residues. Germline V gene data show CDR1 as SGDLS and CDR2 as YYNGEE. The CDR3 DNA follows: TGTGCCAGCAGCGTCGGACAGGTCGGCTACACCTTC. This encodes CASSVGQVGYTF.

The chain is built from TRBV10-1 and TRBJ1-1, with 8 bases identical to TRBD1. Per the germline V gene, CDR1 is WNHNN and CDR2 is SYGVQD (reference sequence). J lost 7 bases, V lost 3 bases, and 7 bases had no gene match. The CDR3 loop spans 14 amino acids. For the CDR3, the DNA is TGCGCCAGCAGTGACAGTGCGGGACAGGTTGAAGCTTTCTTT. Encoded protein: CASSDSAGQVEAFF.

The chain is built from TRBV9 and TRBJ2-5, with 7 bases lining up with TRBD2. Looked up from germline, CDR1 is SGDLS and CDR2 is YYNGEE. The CDR3 is 19 residues long. The ends lost 0 bases at V and 5 bases at J; junction bases unmatched: 19. The CDR3 here is CASSVGVGAGDLRMETQYF. CDR3 in DNA: TGTGCCAGCAGCGTAGGGGTTGGGGCGGGAGACCTACGGATGGAGACCCAGTACTTC.

The chain uses TRBV7-8 and TRBJ2-7; TRBD1 matches 8 bases. This CDR3 contains 13 residues. After removal of 5 bases from V and 6 bases from J, the junction contained 6 bases not matched to a gene. Germline V gene lookup returns CDR1 SGHVS and CDR2 FQNEAQ. The CDR3: CASSPLTGAEQYF. CDR3 DNA: TGTGCCAGCAGCCCATTGACAGGGGCCGAGCAGTACTTC.

The chain combines TRBV6-5 with TRBJ2-1; D may be TRBD1 (6 bases). The CDR3 contains 16 residues. The V gene's germline CDR1 is MNHEY and CDR2 SVGAGI. The ends were cut back, 2 bases at V and 6 bases at J, with 17 bases in the middle. As DNA, the CDR3 is TGTGCCAGCAGTTACGACTCTGGGGGCGCTGGCAATGAGCAGTTCTTC. As protein: CASSYDSGGAGNEQFF.

The genes are TRBV4-3 and TRBJ2-7, with 10 positions matching TRBD2. Trimming cost V 0 bases and J 1 base; bases outside gene matches: 3. The germline gives CDR1 LGHNA, CDR2 YSLEER. CDR3 length: 16 amino acids. CDR3 sequence reads: CASSQDLAGVSYEQYF. CDR3 coding DNA: TGCGCCAGCAGCCAAGATCTAGCGGGAGTTTCCTACGAGCAGTACTTC.

V gene TRBV30 combines with J gene TRBJ2-7, with TRBD1 matching over 7 bases. The V gene end was trimmed by 3 bases and the J gene end by 4 bases; junction bases not matched to a gene: 6. The CDR3 consists of 13 residues. Germline CDR1 GTSNPN, CDR2 SVGIG (reference sequence). This CDR3 reads CAWRPGQIYEQYF. The DNA of the CDR3 is TGTGCCTGGAGGCCGGGACAGATTTACGAGCAGTACTTC.

CDR3 sequence reads: CASKGADYGYTF. The CDR3 DNA reads TGCGCCAGCAAAGGGGCCGACTATGGCTACACCTTC. V gene TRBV10-2 combines with J gene TRBJ1-2, with D maybe TRBD1 (5 bases). The CDR3 is 12 amino acids. Looked up from germline, CDR1 is WSHSY and CDR2 is SAAADI. V lost 7 bases and J 3 bases, leaving 9 bases between the germline ends.

This clone was observed once. The rearrangement uses TRBV18 and TRBJ2-3, with 10 bases that match TRBD2. The length of the CDR3 is 17 residues. CDR1 and CDR2 from the germline V gene are KGHSH and LQKENI. J gave up 6 bases and V 5 bases, and 14 bases lay outside the gene matches. The CDR3 sequence: CASSSSSGRTIGDTQYF. CDR3 nucleotide sequence: TGTGCCAGCTCATCAAGTAGCGGGAGGACAATAGGGGATACGCAGTATTTT.

The chain recombines TRBV13 with TRBJ2-5, with 9 bases matching TRBD1. CDR3 length equals 16 residues. After removal of 5 bases from V and 5 bases from J, the junction contained 12 bases not matched to a gene. The V gene's germline CDR1 is PRHDT and CDR2 FYEKMQ (reference sequence). CDR3 in DNA: TGTGCCAGCAGCAGAGTACCGGGACAGGGAATGGAGACCCAGTACTTC. Protein product: CASSRVPGQGMETQYF.

The chain is built from TRBV12-5 and TRBJ2-3; TRBD2 agrees at 13 bases. The germline V gene encodes CDR1 LGHNT and CDR2 FRNRAP. Losses at the gene ends were 4 bases for V and 0 bases for J; bases not matched to a gene: 7. CDR3 length equals 18 residues. The CDR3 here is CASGSTSGGPLSTDTQYF. The CDR3 region has the DNA TGTGCTAGTGGTTCGACTAGCGGGGGGCCCCTTAGCACAGATACGCAGTATTTT.

The gene calls are TRBV7-2 and TRBJ2-5; D possibly corresponds to TRBD1 (6 bases). The V end was cut by 5 bases, the J end by 5 bases, with 12 bases between. Germline V gene sequence: CDR1 SGHTA, CDR2 FQGNSA. The CDR3 is 13 amino acids. CDR3 DNA sequence: TGTGCCAGCAGCGTAACAGGGTTGGAGACCCAGTACTTC. Protein product: CASSVTGLETQYF.

V is TRBV5-1 and J is TRBJ2-7; D might be TRBD1 (6 bases). The V end lost 1 base, the J end lost 4 bases, and 18 bases lay between the germline ends. The germline V gene encodes CDR1 SGHRS and CDR2 YFSETQ. CDR3 length equals 16 residues. CDR3 in amino acids: CASSLTQGRAWYEQYF. The CDR3 coding sequence is TGCGCCAGCAGCTTGACACAGGGCCGGGCCTGGTACGAGCAGTACTTC. Full variable domain (outside the CDR3, taken from reference TRBV5-1 and TRBJ2-7): KAGVTQTPRYLIKTRGQQVTLSCSPISGHRSVSWYQQTPGQGLQFLFEYFSETQRNKGNFPGRFSGRQFSNSRSEMNVSTLELGDSALYLCASSLTQGRAWYEQYFGPGTRLTVT.

For this clone: Compared with germline, one end of the junction differs, possibly owing to a read error. The V call is TRBV30, the J call TRBJ2-1; 13 nucleotides agree with TRBD2. The CDR3 runs to 12 residues. The V gene's germline CDR1 is GTSNPN and CDR2 SVGIG (reference sequence). CDR3 loop: CAWSVGTSGALF. The DNA for the CDR3 is TGTGCCTGGAGTGTCGGGACTAGCGGGGCCCTCTTC.

The rearrangement joins TRBV7-9 to TRBJ2-2; TRBD2 aligns across 13 bases. The germline gives CDR1 SEHNR, CDR2 FQNEAQ (reference sequence). Unmatched junction bases numbered 5, after V lost 1 base and J lost 3 bases. This CDR3 has 18 amino acids. As DNA, the CDR3 is TGTGCCAGCAGCTTAGGACTAGCGGGAGGAGTTTACACCGGGGAGCTGTTTTTT. Its protein product is CASSLGLAGGVYTGELFF. The full variable domain, with the rest looked up from reference TRBV7-9 and TRBJ2-2, is DTGVSQNPRHKITKRGQNVTFRCDPISEHNRLYWYRQTLGQGPEFLTYFQNEAQLEKSRLLSDRFSAERPKGSFSTLEIQRTEQGDSAMYLCASSLGLAGGVYTGELFFGEGSRLTVL.

This clone showed up just a few times. The chain is built from TRBV9 and TRBJ1-1, with D possibly TRBD1 on 5 matching bases. The CDR3 covers 15 residues. V gave up 2 bases and J gave up 5 bases, with 16 bases separating them. The germline V gene encodes CDR1 SGDLS and CDR2 YYNGEE. CDR3 amino acids: CASSVQGQASTEAFF. Here the CDR3 DNA reads TGTGCCAGCAGCGTCCAGGGTCAAGCCTCGACTGAAGCTTTCTTT.

The rearrangement links TRBV7-9 to TRBJ2-7; D is possibly TRBD1 (6 bases). Trimming shortened V by 1 base and J by 5 bases, and 12 bases separated the two germline ends. The CDR3 spans 14 residues. Germline lookup yields CDR1 SEHNR and CDR2 FQNEAQ (reference sequence). CDR3 residues: CASSLEAGADEQYF. The CDR3 DNA is TGTGCCAGCAGCTTAGAGGCAGGGGCGGACGAGCAGTACTTC.

The J gene is TRBJ1-1, the V gene TRBV19; D uncertain. From germline, CDR1 is LNHDA and CDR2 SQIVND (reference sequence). The CDR3 totals 10 residues. V lost 6 bases and J 5 bases, leaving 4 bases between the germline ends. For the CDR3, the DNA is TGTGCCAGTAGGAGAACTGAAGCTTTCTTT. As protein: CASRRTEAFF.

The chain joins TRBV6-6 to TRBJ1-1, with no clear D. CDR1 MNHNY and CDR2 SVGAGI come from the germline V gene (reference sequence). The length of the CDR3 is 13 residues. V was pared by 8 bases and J by 3 bases, with 13 bases between. In DNA, the CDR3 is TGTGCCAGCTTCCGGAGGAGCTACACTGAAGCTTTCTTT. It codes for CASFRRSYTEAFF.